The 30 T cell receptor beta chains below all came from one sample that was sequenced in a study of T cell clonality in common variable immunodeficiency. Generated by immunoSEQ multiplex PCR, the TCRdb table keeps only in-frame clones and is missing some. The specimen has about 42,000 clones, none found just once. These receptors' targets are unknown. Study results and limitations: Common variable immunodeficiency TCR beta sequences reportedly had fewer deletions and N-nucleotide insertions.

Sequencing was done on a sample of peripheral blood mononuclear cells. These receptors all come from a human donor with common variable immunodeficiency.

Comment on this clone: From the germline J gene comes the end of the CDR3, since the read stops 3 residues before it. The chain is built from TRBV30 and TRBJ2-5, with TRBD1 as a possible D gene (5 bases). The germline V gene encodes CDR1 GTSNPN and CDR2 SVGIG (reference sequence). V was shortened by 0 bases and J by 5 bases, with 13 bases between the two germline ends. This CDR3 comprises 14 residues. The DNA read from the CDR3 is TGTGCCTGGAGTGTAGGCAGGGTTCGGGAGACC. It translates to CAWSVGRVRET. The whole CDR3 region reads CAWSVGRVRETQYF.

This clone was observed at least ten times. CDR3 DNA, as far as it was read: TGTGCCAGCAGCTTGTCACAGCCGTCCTACGAG. It encodes CASSLSQPSYE. From start to end, the CDR3 is CASSLSQPSYEQYF. The J gene is TRBJ2-7, the V gene TRBV7-8; D uncertain. The read falls 3 residues short of the CDR3 end, and the missing part is taken from the germline J gene. V was shortened by 3 bases and J by 1 base, with 10 bases between the two germline ends. Germline CDR1 and CDR2: SGHVS and FQNEAQ. The CDR3 extends over 14 amino acids.

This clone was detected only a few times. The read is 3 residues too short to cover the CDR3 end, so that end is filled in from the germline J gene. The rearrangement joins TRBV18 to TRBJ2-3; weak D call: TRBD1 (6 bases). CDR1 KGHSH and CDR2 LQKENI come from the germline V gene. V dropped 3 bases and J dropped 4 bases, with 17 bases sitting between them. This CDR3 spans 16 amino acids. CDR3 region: CASSPPAAGVPDTQYF. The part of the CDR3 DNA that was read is TGTGCCAGCTCACCGCCCGCGGCAGGGGTTCCAGATACG. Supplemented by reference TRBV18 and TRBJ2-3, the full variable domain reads NAGVMQNPRHLVRRRGQEARLRCSPMKGHSHVYWYRQLPEEGLKFMVYLQKENIIDESGMPKERFSAEFPKEGPSILRIQQVVRGDSAAYFCASSPPAAGVPDTQYFGPGTRLTVL.

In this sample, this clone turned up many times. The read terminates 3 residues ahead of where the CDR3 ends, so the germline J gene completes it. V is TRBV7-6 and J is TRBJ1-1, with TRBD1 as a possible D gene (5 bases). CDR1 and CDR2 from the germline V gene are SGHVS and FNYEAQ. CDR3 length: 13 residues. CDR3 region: CASSNPDSAPAFF. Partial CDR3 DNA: TGTGCCAGCAGCAACCCCGACAGCGCTCCA.

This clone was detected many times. The CDR3 sequence is CASSRQGADTGELFF. The part of the CDR3 DNA that was read is TGTGCCAGCAGCCGACAGGGGGCGGACACCGGGGAG. J is TRBJ2-2 and V is TRBV7-3; 10 bases align to TRBD1. The missing CDR3 end, 3 residues past where the read stops, is filled in from the germline J gene. V lost 5 bases, J lost 3 bases, and 3 bases stayed unmatched. The CDR3 totals 15 residues. From germline, CDR1 is SGHTA and CDR2 FQGTGA.

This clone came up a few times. CDR3 sequence: CASSDRGNVGDTQYF. The sequenced CDR3 bases are TGTGCCAGCAGTGACAGGGGTAATGTAGGAGATACG. The chain has TRBV6-1 and TRBJ2-3, with D perhaps TRBD1 (6 bases). The sequenced fragment ends 3 residues before the CDR3 boundary, so the rest is inferred from the germline J gene. The CDR3 sequence is 15 residues long. Germline lookup yields CDR1 MNHNS and CDR2 SASEGT. V lost 3 bases and J 5 bases, leaving 15 bases between the germline ends.

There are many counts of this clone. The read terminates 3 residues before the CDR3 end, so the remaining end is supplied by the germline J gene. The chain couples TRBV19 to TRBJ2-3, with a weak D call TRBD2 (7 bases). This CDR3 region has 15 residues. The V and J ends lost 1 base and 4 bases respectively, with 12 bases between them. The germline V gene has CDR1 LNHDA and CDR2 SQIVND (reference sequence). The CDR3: CASSIAGGEPDTQYF. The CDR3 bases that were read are TGTGCCAGTAGTATAGCGGGGGGCGAGCCAGATACG.

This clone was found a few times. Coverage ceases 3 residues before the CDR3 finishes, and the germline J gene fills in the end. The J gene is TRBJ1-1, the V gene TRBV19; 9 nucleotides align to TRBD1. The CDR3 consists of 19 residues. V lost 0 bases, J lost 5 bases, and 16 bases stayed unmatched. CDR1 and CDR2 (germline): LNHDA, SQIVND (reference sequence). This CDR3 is CASSIEDRGRVRLGTEAFF. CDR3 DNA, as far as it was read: TGTGCCAGTAGTATAGAGGACAGGGGTAGGGTAAGGCTCGGGACTGAA.

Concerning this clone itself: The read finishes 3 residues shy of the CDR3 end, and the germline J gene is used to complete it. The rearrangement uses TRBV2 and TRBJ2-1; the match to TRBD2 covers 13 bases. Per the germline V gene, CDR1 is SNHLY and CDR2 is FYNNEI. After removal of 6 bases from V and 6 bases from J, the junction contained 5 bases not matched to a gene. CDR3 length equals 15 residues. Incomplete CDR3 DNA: TGTGCCAGCAGGAAGGGACTAGCGGGGATCAATGAG. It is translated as CASRKGLAGINE. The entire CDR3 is CASRKGLAGINEQFF.

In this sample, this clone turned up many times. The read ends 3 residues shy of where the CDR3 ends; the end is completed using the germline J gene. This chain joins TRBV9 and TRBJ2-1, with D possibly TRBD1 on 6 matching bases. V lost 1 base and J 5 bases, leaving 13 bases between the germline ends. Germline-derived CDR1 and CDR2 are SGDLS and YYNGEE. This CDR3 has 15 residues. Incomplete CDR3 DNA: TGTGCCAGCAGCGTACTTTCCAGGGGTGACAATGAG. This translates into CASSVLSRGDNE. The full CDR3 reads CASSVLSRGDNEQFF.

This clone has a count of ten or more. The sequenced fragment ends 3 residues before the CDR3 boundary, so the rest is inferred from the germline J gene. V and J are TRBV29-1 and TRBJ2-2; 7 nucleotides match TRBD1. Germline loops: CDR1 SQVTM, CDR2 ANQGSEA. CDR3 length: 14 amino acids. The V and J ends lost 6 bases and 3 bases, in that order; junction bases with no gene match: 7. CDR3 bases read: TGCAGCGTCCGCGACAGGGTAGACACCGGGGAG. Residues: CSVRDRVDTGE. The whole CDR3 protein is CSVRDRVDTGELFF.

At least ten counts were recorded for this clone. The CDR3 is CSVGDRGHNEQFF. CDR3 bases read: TGCAGCGTGGGGGACAGGGGCCACAATGAG. The rearrangement joins TRBV29-1 to TRBJ2-1, with TRBD1 matching over 10 bases. The read finishes 3 residues shy of the CDR3 end, and the germline J gene is used to complete it. Germline CDR1 SQVTM, CDR2 ANQGSEA. The CDR3 contains 13 residues. Unmatched junction bases numbered 4, after V lost 6 bases and J lost 5 bases.

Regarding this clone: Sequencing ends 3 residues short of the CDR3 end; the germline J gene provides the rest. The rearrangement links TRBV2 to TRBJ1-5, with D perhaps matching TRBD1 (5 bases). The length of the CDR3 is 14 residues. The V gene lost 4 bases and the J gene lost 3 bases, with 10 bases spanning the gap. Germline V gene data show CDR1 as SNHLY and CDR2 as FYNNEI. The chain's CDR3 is CASSVRQINQPQHF. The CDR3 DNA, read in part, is TGTGCCAGCAGTGTTAGACAGATCAATCAGCCC.

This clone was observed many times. The sequenced CDR3 bases are TGCAGTGCTAGCCGGACAGGGAACGGTAACTATGGC. The encoded protein is CSASRTGNGNYG. The whole CDR3 is CSASRTGNGNYGYTF. V gene TRBV20-1 combines with J gene TRBJ1-2; 8 bases line up with TRBD1. The read is 3 residues too short to cover the CDR3 end, so that end is filled in from the germline J gene. The CDR3 sequence is 15 residues long. CDR1 is DFQATT, CDR2 SNEGSKA, per germline (reference sequence). V trimming: 3 bases; J trimming: 1 base; junction bases outside the gene matches: 7.

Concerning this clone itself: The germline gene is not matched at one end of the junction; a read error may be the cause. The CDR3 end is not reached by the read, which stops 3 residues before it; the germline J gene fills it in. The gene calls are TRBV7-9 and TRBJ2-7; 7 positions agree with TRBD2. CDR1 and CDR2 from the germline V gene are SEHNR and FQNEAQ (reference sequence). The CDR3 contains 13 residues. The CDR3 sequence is CSSSFGWGGEQYF. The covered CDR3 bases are TGTTCCAGCAGCTTCGGATGGGGGGGCGAG. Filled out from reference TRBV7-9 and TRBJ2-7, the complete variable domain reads DTGVSQNPRHKITKRGQNVTFRCDPISEHNRLYWYRQTLGQGPEFLTYFQNEAQLEKSRLLSDRFSAERPKGSFSTLEIQRTEQGDSAMYLCSSSFGWGGEQYFGPGTRLTVT.

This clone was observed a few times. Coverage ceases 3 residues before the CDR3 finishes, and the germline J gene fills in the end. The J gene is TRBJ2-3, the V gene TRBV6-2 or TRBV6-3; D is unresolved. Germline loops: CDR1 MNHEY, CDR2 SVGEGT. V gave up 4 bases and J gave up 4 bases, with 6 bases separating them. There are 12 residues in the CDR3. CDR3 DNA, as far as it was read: TGTGCCAGCAGTTCTGTCCCAGATACG. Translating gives CASSSVPDT. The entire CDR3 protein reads CASSSVPDTQYF.

CDR3 sequence: CASKGTGGLYSNQPQHF. CDR3 bases read: TGTGCCAGCAAGGGGACAGGGGGCCTCTATAGCAATCAGCCC. The chain joins TRBV2 to TRBJ1-5; 12 bases fit TRBD1. The CDR3 extends 3 residues past the end of the read, so its final part is completed from the germline J gene. The germline CDR1 and CDR2 sequences are SNHLY and FYNNEI. The CDR3 runs to 17 residues. With V trimmed by 7 bases and J by 0 bases, 7 bases remained unmatched.

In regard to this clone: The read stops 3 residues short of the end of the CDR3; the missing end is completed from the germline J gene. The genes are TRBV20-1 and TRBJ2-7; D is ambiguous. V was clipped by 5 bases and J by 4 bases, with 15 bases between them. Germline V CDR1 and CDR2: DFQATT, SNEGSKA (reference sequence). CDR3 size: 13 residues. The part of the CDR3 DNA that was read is TGCAGTGCTCCATATAGCAGTAGTTACGAG. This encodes CSAPYSSSYE. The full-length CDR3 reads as CSAPYSSSYEQYF.

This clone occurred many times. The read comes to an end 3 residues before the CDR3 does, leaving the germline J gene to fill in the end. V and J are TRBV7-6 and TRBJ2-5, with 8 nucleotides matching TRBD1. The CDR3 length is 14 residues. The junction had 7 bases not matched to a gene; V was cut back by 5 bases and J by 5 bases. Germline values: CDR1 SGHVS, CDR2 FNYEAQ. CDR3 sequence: CASSKTDREETQYF. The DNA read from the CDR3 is TGTGCCAGCAGCAAAACGGACAGGGAGGAGACC.

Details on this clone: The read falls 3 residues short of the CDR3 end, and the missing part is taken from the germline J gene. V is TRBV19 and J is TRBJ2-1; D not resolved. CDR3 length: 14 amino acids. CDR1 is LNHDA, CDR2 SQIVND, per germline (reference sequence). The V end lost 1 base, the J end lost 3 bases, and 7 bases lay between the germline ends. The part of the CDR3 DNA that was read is TGTGCCAGTAGTATAGCGCGTTTCTACAATGAG. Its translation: CASSIARFYNE. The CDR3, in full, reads CASSIARFYNEQFF.

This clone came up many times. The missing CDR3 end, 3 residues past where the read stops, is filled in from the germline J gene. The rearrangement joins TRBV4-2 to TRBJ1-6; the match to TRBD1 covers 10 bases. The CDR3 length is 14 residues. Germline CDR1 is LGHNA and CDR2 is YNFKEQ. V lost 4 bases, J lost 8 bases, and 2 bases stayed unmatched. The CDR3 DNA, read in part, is TGTGCCAGCAGCCGGACAGGGGGTGATTCACCC. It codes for CASSRTGGDSP. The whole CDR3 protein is CASSRTGGDSPLHF.

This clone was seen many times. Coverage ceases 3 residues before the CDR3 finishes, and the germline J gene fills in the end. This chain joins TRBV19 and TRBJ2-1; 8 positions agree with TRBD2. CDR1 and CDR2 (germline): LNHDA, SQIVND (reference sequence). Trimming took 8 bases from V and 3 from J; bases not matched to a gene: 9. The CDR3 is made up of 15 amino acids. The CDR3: CASSMGAGGYNEQFF. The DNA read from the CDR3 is TGTGCCAGTTCGATGGGGGCGGGGGGCTACAATGAG.

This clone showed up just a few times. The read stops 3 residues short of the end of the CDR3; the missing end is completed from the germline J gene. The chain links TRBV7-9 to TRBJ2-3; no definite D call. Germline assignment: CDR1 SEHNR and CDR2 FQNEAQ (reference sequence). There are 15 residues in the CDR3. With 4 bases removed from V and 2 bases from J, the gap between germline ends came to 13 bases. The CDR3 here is CASSSGRGYTDTQYF. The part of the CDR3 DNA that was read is TGTGCCAGCAGCTCAGGCAGAGGTTACACAGATACG.

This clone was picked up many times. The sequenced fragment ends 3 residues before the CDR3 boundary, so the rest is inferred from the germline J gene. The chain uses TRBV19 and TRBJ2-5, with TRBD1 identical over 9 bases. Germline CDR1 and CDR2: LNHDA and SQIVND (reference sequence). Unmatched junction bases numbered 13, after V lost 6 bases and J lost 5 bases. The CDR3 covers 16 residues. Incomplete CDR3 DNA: TGTGCCAGTAGGAGAGCCGGGACAGGGATTTTGGAGACC. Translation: CASRRAGTGILET. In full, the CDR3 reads CASRRAGTGILETQYF.

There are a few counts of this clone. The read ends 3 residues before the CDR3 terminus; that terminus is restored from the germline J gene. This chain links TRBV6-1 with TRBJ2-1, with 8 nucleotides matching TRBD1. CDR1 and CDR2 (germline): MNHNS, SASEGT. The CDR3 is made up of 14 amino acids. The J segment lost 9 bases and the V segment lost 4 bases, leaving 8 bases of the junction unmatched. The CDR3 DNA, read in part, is TGTGCCAGCAGTGTTCAGGGGGCTACTGGTGAG. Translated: CASSVQGATGE. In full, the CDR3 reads CASSVQGATGEQFF.

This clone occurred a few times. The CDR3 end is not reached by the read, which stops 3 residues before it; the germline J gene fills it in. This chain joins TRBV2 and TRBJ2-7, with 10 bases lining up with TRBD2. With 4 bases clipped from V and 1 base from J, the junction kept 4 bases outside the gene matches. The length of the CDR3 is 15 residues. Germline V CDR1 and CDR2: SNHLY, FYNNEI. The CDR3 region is CASSVSSGRSYEQYF. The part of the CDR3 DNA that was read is TGTGCCAGCAGTGTGTCTAGCGGGAGATCCTACGAG.

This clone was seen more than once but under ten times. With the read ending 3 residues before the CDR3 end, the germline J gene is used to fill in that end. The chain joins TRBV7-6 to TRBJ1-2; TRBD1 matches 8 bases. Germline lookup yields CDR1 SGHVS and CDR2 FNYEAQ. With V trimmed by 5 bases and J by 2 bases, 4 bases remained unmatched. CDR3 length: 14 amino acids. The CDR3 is CASSPGQANYGYTF. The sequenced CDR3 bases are TGTGCCAGCAGCCCGGGACAGGCCAACTATGGC. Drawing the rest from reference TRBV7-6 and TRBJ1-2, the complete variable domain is GAGVSQSPRYKVTKRGQDVALRCDPISGHVSLYWYRQALGQGPEFLTYFNYEAQQDKSGLPNDRFSAERPEGSISTLTIQRTEQRDSAMYRCASSPGQANYGYTFGSGTRLTVV.

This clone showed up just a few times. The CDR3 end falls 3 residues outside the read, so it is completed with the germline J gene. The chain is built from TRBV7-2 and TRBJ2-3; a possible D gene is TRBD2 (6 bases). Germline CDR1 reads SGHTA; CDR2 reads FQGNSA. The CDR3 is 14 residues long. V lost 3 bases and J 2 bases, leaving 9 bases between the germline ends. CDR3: CASSLGLFTDTQYF. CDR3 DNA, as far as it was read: TGTGCCAGCAGCTTGGGACTCTTCACAGATACG.

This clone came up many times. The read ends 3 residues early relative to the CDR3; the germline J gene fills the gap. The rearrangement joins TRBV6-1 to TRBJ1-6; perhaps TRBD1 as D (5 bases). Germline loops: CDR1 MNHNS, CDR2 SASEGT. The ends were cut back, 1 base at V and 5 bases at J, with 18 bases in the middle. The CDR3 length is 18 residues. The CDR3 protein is CASSEDSGGAVNNSPLHF. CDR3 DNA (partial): TGTGCCAGCAGTGAAGATTCCGGCGGGGCGGTGAATAATTCACCC.

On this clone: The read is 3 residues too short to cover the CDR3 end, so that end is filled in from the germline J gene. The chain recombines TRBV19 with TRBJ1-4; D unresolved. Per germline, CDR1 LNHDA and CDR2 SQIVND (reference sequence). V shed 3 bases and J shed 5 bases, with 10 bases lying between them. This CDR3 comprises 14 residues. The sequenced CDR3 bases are TGTGCCAGTAGTATCAGGCAGATAAATGAAAAA. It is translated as CASSIRQINEK. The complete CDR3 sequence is CASSIRQINEKLFF.